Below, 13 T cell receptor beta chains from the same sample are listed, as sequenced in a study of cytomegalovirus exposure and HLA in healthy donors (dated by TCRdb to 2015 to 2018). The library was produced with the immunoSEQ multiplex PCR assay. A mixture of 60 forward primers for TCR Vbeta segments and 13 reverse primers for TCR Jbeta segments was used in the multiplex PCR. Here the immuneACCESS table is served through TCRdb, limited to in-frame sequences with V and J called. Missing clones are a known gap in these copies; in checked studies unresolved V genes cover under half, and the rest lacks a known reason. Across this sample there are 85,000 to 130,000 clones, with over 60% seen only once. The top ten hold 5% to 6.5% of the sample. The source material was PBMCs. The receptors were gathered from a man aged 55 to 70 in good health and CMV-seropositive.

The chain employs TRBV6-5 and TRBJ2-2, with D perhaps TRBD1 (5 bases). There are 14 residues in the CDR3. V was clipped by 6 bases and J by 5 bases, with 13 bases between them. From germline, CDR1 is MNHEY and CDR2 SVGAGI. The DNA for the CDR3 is TGTGCCAGCAGCCAAGGGGCACGTACCGGGGAGCTGTTTTTT. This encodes CASSQGARTGELFF.

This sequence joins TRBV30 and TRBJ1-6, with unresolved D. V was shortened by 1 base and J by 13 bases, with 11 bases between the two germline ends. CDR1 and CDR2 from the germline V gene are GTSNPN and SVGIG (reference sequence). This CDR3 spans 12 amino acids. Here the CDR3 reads CAWSGQSSPLHF. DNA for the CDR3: TGTGCCTGGAGTGGACAAAGCTCCCCCCTCCACTTT.

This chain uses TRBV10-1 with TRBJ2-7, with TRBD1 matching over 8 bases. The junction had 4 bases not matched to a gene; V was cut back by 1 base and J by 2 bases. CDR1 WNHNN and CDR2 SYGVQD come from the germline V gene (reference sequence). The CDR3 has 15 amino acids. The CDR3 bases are TGCGCCAGCAGTGAGTACAGGGGGAGCGCCTACGAGCAGTACTTC. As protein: CASSEYRGSAYEQYF.

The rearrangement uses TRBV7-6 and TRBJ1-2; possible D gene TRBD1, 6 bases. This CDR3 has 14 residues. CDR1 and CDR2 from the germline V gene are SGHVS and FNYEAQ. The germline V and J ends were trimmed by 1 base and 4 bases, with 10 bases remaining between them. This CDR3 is CASSLGGGSYGYTF. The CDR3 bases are TGTGCCAGCAGCTTAGGAGGGGGATCCTATGGCTACACCTTC.

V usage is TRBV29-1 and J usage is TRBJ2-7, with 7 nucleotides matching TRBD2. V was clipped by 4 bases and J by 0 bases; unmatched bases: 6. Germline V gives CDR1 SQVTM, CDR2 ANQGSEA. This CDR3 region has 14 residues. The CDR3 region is CSVGVGGSSYEQYF. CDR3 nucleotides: TGCAGCGTTGGGGTGGGGGGGTCCTCCTACGAGCAGTACTTC.

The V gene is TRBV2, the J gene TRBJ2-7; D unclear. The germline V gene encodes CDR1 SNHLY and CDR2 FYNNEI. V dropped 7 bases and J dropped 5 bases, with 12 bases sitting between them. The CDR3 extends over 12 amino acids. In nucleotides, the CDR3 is TGTGCCAGCAACGAACCAGTGGACGAGCAGTACTTC. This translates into CASNEPVDEQYF.

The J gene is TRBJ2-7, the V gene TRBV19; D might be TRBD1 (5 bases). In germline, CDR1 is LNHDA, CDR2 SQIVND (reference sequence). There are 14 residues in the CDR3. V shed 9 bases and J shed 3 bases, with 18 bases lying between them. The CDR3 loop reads CASCSGSADYEQYF. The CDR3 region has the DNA TGTGCCAGCTGTTCAGGGTCAGCAGACTACGAGCAGTACTTC.

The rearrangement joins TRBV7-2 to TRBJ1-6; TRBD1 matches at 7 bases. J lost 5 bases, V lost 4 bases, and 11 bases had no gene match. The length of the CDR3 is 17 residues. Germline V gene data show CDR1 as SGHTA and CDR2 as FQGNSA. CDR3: CASSSLYRGGNNSPLHF. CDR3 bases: TGTGCCAGCAGCTCCCTCTACAGGGGCGGGAATAATTCACCCCTCCACTTT.

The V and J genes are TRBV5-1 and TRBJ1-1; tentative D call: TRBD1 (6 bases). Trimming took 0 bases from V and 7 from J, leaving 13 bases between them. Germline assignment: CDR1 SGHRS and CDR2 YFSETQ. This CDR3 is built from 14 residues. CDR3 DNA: TGCGCCAGCAGCTTGGTTCGGCAGGGGTTTGAAGCTTTCTTT. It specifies CASSLVRQGFEAFF.

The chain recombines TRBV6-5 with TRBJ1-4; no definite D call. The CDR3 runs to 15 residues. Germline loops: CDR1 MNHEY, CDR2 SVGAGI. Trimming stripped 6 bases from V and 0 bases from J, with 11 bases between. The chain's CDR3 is CASSPTEATNEKLFF. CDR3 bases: TGTGCCAGCAGCCCCACCGAGGCAACTAATGAAAAACTGTTTTTT.

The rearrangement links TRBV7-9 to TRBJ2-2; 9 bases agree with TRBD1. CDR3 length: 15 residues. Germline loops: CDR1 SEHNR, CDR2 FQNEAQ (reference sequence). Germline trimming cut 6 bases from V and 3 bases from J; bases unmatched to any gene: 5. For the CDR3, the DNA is TGTGCCAGCAGGTCCGGGACAGGGTACACCGGGGAGCTGTTTTTT. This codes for CASRSGTGYTGELFF.

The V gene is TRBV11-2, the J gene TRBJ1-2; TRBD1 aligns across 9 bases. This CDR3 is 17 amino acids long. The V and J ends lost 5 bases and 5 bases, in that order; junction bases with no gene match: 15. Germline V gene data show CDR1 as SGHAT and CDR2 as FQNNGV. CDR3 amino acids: CASSAIRDRVLKYGYTF. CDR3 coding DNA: TGTGCCAGCAGCGCTATCCGGGACAGGGTATTAAAATATGGCTACACCTTC.

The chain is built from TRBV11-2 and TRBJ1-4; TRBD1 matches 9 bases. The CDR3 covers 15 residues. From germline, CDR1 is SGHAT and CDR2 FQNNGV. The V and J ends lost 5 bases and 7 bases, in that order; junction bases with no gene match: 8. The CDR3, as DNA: TGTGCCAGCAGCGCTAGACAGGGGGTGGGTGAAAAACTGTTTTTT. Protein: CASSARQGVGEKLFF.